This TCR beta chain was obtained from a study of cytotoxic CD8 clonotypes in ibrutinib-treated CLL. The method was immunoSEQ multiplex PCR; TCRdb's version includes in-frame clones alone and lacks a portion of them. The sample has tens of thousands of clones, 55% to 70% seen once. In regard to this clone: No antigen is known for it.

General study points: Sustained-remission and progressing patients' sampling times differed. Elevated clonality accompanied ibrutinib response, with a return toward baseline values at progression. Among the clonotypes, public ones were uncommon and contracted or held stable on treatment.

The CDR3 runs 12 residues. Trimming removed 7 bases from V and 6 bases from J, with 10 bases in between. CDR1 MNHNS and CDR2 SASEGT come from the germline V gene. The input for sequencing was PBMCs, taken after 24 months of ibrutinib treatment. The sequence derives from a human donor with chronic lymphocytic leukemia. This sequence joins TRBV6-1 and TRBJ1-5; D is ambiguous. CDR3 sequence (DNA): TGTGCCAGCAAGCATCGCGGTCAGCCCCAGCATTTT. It is translated as CASKHRGQPQHF.